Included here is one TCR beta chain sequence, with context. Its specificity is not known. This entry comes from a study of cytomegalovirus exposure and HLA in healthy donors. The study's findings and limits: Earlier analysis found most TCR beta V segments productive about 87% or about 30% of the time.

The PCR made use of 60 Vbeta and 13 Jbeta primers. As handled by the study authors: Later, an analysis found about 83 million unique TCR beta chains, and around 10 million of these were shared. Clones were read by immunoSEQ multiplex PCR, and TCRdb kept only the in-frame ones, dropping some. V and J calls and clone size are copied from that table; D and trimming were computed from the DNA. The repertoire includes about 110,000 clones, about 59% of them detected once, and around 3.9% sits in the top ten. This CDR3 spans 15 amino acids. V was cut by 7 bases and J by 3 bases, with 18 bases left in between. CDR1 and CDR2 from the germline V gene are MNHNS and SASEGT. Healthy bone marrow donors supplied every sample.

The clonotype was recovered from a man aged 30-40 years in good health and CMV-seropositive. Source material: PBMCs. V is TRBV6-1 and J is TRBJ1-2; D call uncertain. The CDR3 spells CASTRFGLTDYGYTF. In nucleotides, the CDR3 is TGTGCCAGCACCCGATTTGGGCTCACGGACTATGGCTACACCTTC.